Below are 24 T cell receptor beta chains sequenced from a single sample in a study of blood T cell repertoires in COVID-19. Measured with immunoSEQ multiplex PCR; TCRdb has only the in-frame clones, and not every one. The table has over 200,000 clones, roughly 87% seen once. Sequences were obtained from peripheral blood. The receptors were gathered from a man aged 40-50 years with active or convalescent COVID-19.

The chain carries TRBV7-9 and TRBJ1-1; perhaps TRBD1 as D (6 bases). V lost 1 base, J lost 6 bases, and 12 bases lay in between. Germline V CDR1 and CDR2: SEHNR, FQNEAQ (reference sequence). The CDR3 runs 14 residues. CDR3 amino acids: CASSLEGGPPEAFF. CDR3 DNA: TGTGCCAGCAGCTTAGAGGGGGGGCCCCCTGAAGCTTTCTTT.

J is TRBJ1-6 and V is TRBV18; a possible D gene is TRBD1 (5 bases). The germline CDR1 and CDR2 sequences are KGHSH and LQKENI. The ends were cut back, 4 bases at V and 7 bases at J, with 8 bases in the middle. This CDR3 has 13 amino acids. This CDR3 is CASSLDSNSPLHF. As DNA, the CDR3 is TGTGCCAGCTCACTAGACAGCAATTCACCCCTCCACTTT.

This chain links TRBV6-5 with TRBJ2-7; D might be TRBD1 (6 bases). The ends were cut back, 6 bases at V and 4 bases at J, with 16 bases in the middle. This CDR3 is built from 14 residues. Germline V gene lookup returns CDR1 MNHEY and CDR2 SVGAGI. This CDR3 reads CASSPRETGYEQYF. The CDR3 DNA reads as TGTGCCAGCAGCCCCCGCGAGACAGGTTACGAGCAGTACTTC.

DNA for the CDR3: TGCGCCAGCAGCCACCCGGATAATTCACCCCTCCACTTT. Amino acid sequence: CASSHPDNSPLHF. This rearrangement joins TRBV4-1 to TRBJ1-6; D is unclear. Germline V gene sequence: CDR1 MGHRA, CDR2 YSYEKL. The V gene lost 3 bases and the J gene lost 5 bases, with 5 bases spanning the gap. This CDR3 is 13 amino acids long.

This chain joins TRBV5-4 and TRBJ2-1; 14 positions agree with TRBD2. Germline CDR1 is SGHNT and CDR2 is YYREEE (reference sequence). V was pared by 4 bases and J by 1 base, with 4 bases of the junction left unmatched. This CDR3 is built from 17 residues. DNA for the CDR3: TGTGCCAGCAGCCCGACTAGCGGGGGGGCATCCTACAATGAGCAGTTCTTC. Translation gives CASSPTSGGASYNEQFF.

This chain connects TRBV4-1 to TRBJ2-7, with D possibly TRBD1 on 9 matching bases. CDR3 size: 15 residues. Trimming pared 4 bases from V and 2 bases from J, leaving 15 bases between. The germline V gene has CDR1 MGHRA and CDR2 YSYEKL. The CDR3 sequence is CASSLSGTGPYEQYF. For the CDR3, the DNA is TGCGCCAGCAGCCTTAGCGGGACAGGGCCCTACGAGCAGTACTTC.

This clone occurred once. The V gene is TRBV13, the J gene TRBJ2-1; the match to TRBD2 covers 12 bases. CDR1 and CDR2 (germline): PRHDT, FYEKMQ (reference sequence). Trimming cost V 5 bases and J 7 bases; bases outside gene matches: 9. CDR3 length equals 16 residues. The CDR3 is CASSSDRGLAGNEQFF. As DNA, the CDR3 is TGTGCCAGCAGCAGCGACAGAGGACTAGCGGGAAATGAGCAGTTCTTC.

J is TRBJ2-6 and V is TRBV5-6; tentative D call: TRBD1 (5 bases). The CDR3 has 15 amino acids. V gave up 2 bases and J gave up 5 bases, with 11 bases separating them. Germline V gene data show CDR1 as SGHDT and CDR2 as YYEEEE. The CDR3 DNA reads TGTGCCAGCAGCTTTAATACAGGTCGGGCCAACGTCCTGACTTTC. Translated, it gives CASSFNTGRANVLTF.

The J gene is TRBJ2-4, the V gene TRBV5-1, with D perhaps matching TRBD2 (5 bases). V was pared by 0 bases and J by 8 bases, with 6 bases between. Germline CDR1 is SGHRS and CDR2 is YFSETQ. The CDR3 spans 12 residues. The CDR3 region has the DNA TGCGCCAGCAGCTTGGCCGGGGACATTCAGTACTTC. Protein product: CASSLAGDIQYF.

The chain employs TRBV19 and TRBJ2-1; tentative D call: TRBD2 (6 bases). This CDR3 is built from 14 residues. From germline, CDR1 is LNHDA and CDR2 SQIVND (reference sequence). V lost 3 bases and J lost 8, with 14 bases in between. CDR3 DNA: TGTGCCAGTAGTATCGGTCTGGGAGGCGATGAGCAGTTCTTC. This gives the protein CASSIGLGGDEQFF.

CDR3 DNA: TGTGCCAGCAGCTCGAACACCGGGGAGCTGTTTTTT. Encoded protein: CASSSNTGELFF. The chain is built from TRBV12-3 or TRBV12-4 and TRBJ2-2, with D unclear. The CDR3 contains 12 residues. The germline V and J ends were trimmed by 6 bases and 0 bases, with 2 bases remaining between them.

This clone was detected once. V is TRBV6-5 and J is TRBJ1-4, with a weak D call TRBD1 (6 bases). Deletions cut 8 bases from V and 8 bases from J, with 15 bases between. This CDR3 has 13 residues. Germline V gene sequence: CDR1 MNHEY, CDR2 SVGAGI. CDR3 bases: TGTGCCAGCGGGGAACAGGGAGGGGAAAAACTGTTTTTT. The encoded protein is CASGEQGGEKLFF.

This clone was seen just once. The rearrangement links TRBV9 to TRBJ2-6, with 11 bases that match TRBD1. V shed 4 bases and J 3 bases; nucleotides not matched to a gene: 9. This CDR3 comprises 18 residues. CDR1 is SGDLS and CDR2 is YYNGEE in the germline V gene. In DNA, the CDR3 is TGTGCCAGCAGCCCGGCGGACAGGGGGCGCCTTGGGGCCAACGTCCTGACTTTC. Its translation: CASSPADRGRLGANVLTF.

The V and J genes are TRBV6-5 and TRBJ2-5; 12 nucleotides align to TRBD2. The CDR3 runs to 14 residues. Losses at the gene ends were 9 bases for V and 4 bases for J; bases not matched to a gene: 6. In germline, CDR1 is MNHEY, CDR2 SVGAGI. CDR3 sequence reads: CASSTSGGRETQYF. The CDR3 coding sequence is TGTGCCAGTTCGACTAGCGGGGGTCGAGAGACCCAGTACTTC.

The chain is built from TRBV18 and TRBJ2-6; TRBD2 might be the D (6 bases). V lost 1 base to trimming and J lost 0 bases, with 13 bases between them. The CDR3 consists of 18 residues. Germline loops: CDR1 KGHSH, CDR2 LQKENI. CDR3: CASSPQAAGSSGANVLTF. CDR3 coding DNA: TGTGCCAGCTCACCACAGGCAGCCGGGAGCTCTGGGGCCAACGTCCTGACTTTC.

This chain uses TRBV27 with TRBJ2-5; 8 bases are shared with TRBD2. The length of the CDR3 is 14 residues. V shed 7 bases, J shed 5 bases, and the junction held 9 bases outside the gene matches. CDR1 is MNHEY, CDR2 SMNVEV, per germline (reference sequence). The CDR3 region is CASTTLGGAETQYF. The CDR3 DNA sequence: TGTGCCAGCACCACACTCGGGGGGGCTGAGACCCAGTACTTC.

V usage is TRBV3-1 (or the pseudogene TRBV3-2) and J usage is TRBJ2-1; D remains ambiguous. Germline V gene data show CDR1 as LGHDT and CDR2 as YNNKEL (reference sequence). V was shortened by 4 bases and J by 9 bases, with 10 bases between the two germline ends. This CDR3 is 12 amino acids long. The CDR3 reads CASSLLSGEQFF. The CDR3 coding sequence is TGTGCCAGCAGCCTCCTTTCAGGTGAGCAGTTCTTC.

V gene TRBV4-1 combines with J gene TRBJ1-1; TRBD1 is a possible D gene (5 bases). CDR3 length: 15 amino acids. Per germline, CDR1 MGHRA and CDR2 YSYEKL. Trimming cost V 0 bases and J 11 bases, with 19 bases left between them. CDR3 region: CASSQDFGGERRAFF. CDR3 sequence (DNA): TGCGCCAGCAGCCAAGATTTTGGGGGGGAAAGGAGGGCTTTCTTT.

The chain carries TRBV28 and TRBJ1-2; 9 positions agree with TRBD1. V trimming: 2 bases; J trimming: 2 bases; junction bases outside the gene matches: 3. CDR3 length: 15 amino acids. Germline CDR1 MDHEN, CDR2 SYDVKM. The CDR3 region is CASSLMGTGNYGYTF. The CDR3 nucleotides read TGTGCCAGCAGTTTAATGGGGACAGGGAACTATGGCTACACCTTC.

V usage is TRBV5-4 and J usage is TRBJ2-3, with D possibly matching TRBD1 (5 bases). Germline V gene data show CDR1 as SGHNT and CDR2 as YYREEE (reference sequence). The CDR3 is 13 amino acids. V was cut by 10 bases and J by 2 bases, with 14 bases left in between. The CDR3 DNA is TGTGCCGGAGAGACAGCCGCCACAGATACGCAGTATTTT. Its translation is CAGETAATDTQYF.

The J gene is TRBJ2-5, the V gene TRBV19, with D unresolved. Germline values: CDR1 LNHDA, CDR2 SQIVND (reference sequence). The CDR3 runs 12 residues. The V and J ends lost 6 bases and 4 bases respectively, with 9 bases between them. The CDR3 here is CASSPLGETQYF. DNA for the CDR3: TGTGCCAGTAGCCCCCTAGGAGAGACCCAGTACTTC. Combining the CDR3 with reference TRBV19 and TRBJ2-5 gives the whole variable domain DGGITQSPKYLFRKEGQNVTLSCEQNLNHDAMYWYRQDPGQGLRLIYYSQIVNDFQKGDIAEGYSVSREKKESFPLTVTSAQKNPTAFYLCASSPLGETQYFGPGTRLLVL.

The rearrangement uses TRBV28 and TRBJ2-1; TRBD2 might be the D (6 bases). Germline CDR1 is MDHEN and CDR2 is SYDVKM. The CDR3 is made up of 17 amino acids. Trimming removed 1 base from V and 7 bases from J, with 20 bases in between. CDR3 sequence (DNA): TGTGCCAGCAGTTTATACGGAAACCCCGGGAGTAAGAATGAGCAGTTCTTC. Translating it yields CASSLYGNPGSKNEQFF.

This sequence joins TRBV6-5 and TRBJ1-1, with D maybe TRBD1 (5 bases). V dropped 2 bases and J dropped 1 base, with 11 bases sitting between them. The germline CDR1 and CDR2 sequences are MNHEY and SVGAGI. CDR3 length equals 15 residues. CDR3 in amino acids: CASSYAFDRNTEAFF. DNA for the CDR3: TGTGCCAGCAGTTACGCTTTCGACAGGAACACTGAAGCTTTCTTT.

The CDR3 reads CTSSQPTWGTLAKNIQYF. The DNA for the CDR3 is TGCACCAGCAGCCAACCCACTTGGGGGACTCTAGCCAAAAACATTCAGTACTTC. The chain recombines TRBV1 with TRBJ2-4; the table's TRBD2 call for D was not verified on the DNA. TRBV1 is a recognized pseudogene. CDR3 length: 18 residues.